This TCR beta chain was sequenced in a study of blood T cell repertoires in COVID-19. Study summary: Both acute and convalescent COVID-19 samples were obtained from the United States, Italy and Spain. From T cells, B-cell-depleted T cells, or PBMCs came the material, which was cDNA or gDNA.

The germline V gene encodes CDR1 SGDLS and CDR2 YYNGEE. This CDR3 contains 16 residues. With 7 bases removed from V and 2 bases from J, the gap between germline ends came to 22 bases. Under the authors' procedure: Reference gene primer amplification yielded estimated nucleated cell counts. The protocol was immunoSEQ multiplex PCR, while the TCRdb copy is restricted to in-frame clones and leaves out a portion. D and trimming come from the DNA, and the V and J calls and clone size come from that table. This table has around 120,000 clones, around 90% appearing once. Seattle's cohort entered during active infection and was followed longitudinally.

This chain joins TRBV9 and TRBJ2-7, with a tentative D call TRBD1 (6 bases). Sequenced input: peripheral blood. This TCR came from a woman aged 60-75 years with COVID-19, enrolled during active disease. The chain's CDR3 is CASSRRDTLLTYEQYF. In DNA form, the CDR3 reads TGTGCCAGCTCCCGACGGGACACATTATTGACCTACGAGCAGTACTTC. The full variable domain, rest sourced from reference TRBV9 and TRBJ2-7, is DSGVTQTPKHLITATGQRVTLRCSPRSGDLSVYWYQQSLDQGLQFLIQYYNGEERAKGNILERFSAQQFPDLHSELNLSSLELGDSALYFCASSRRDTLLTYEQYFGPGTRLTVT.